This T cell receptor beta chain was captured in a study of CD8 T cells in ankylosing spondylitis. Using its own MiXCR run on the 5' RACE reads, TCRdb lists one record per CDR3 protein. The table records 300,000 to 350,000 distinct CDR3 sequences, roughly 14% of them present only once. This CDR3 has 15 amino acids. V shed 6 bases and J 2 bases; nucleotides not matched to a gene: 9. CDR1 is MNHEY, CDR2 SVGEGT, per germline. This clonotype originated in a male donor with ankylosing spondylitis or in good health (not recorded which). The chain employs TRBV6-2 or TRBV6-3 and TRBJ1-1; 7 nucleotides agree with TRBD1. The sequencing input was blood, either unsorted or a sorted T cell fraction (not recorded which). The CDR3, as DNA: TGTGCCAGCAGCCGACTGGGACAGACAAACACTGAAGCTTTCTTT. Translation gives CASSRLGQTNTEAFF.